This T cell receptor (beta chain) was identified in a study of blood T cell repertoires in COVID-19. Turning to the study itself: The origin of the acute and convalescent COVID-19 samples was the United States, Italy and Spain. Nucleic acid was either cDNA or gDNA, and it came from T cells, B-cell-depleted T cells, or PBMCs.

During active infection, Seattle patients enrolled and were then monitored through disease. The method was immunoSEQ multiplex PCR; TCRdb's version includes in-frame clones alone and lacks a portion of them. The sample lists 350,000 or so clones, around 87% occurring once. This CDR3 spans 16 amino acids. V was trimmed by 6 bases and J by 4 bases, leaving 21 bases between them. The V gene's germline CDR1 is MNHNY and CDR2 SVGAGI (reference sequence). Sequenced sample: peripheral blood. The chain uses TRBV6-6 and TRBJ1-2; possibly TRBD1 for D (6 bases). This sequence originates from a young woman with COVID-19, enrolled during active disease. CDR3 amino acids: CASSSNPGQQVYGYTF. As DNA, the CDR3 is TGTGCCAGCAGCTCTAATCCAGGACAGCAAGTCTATGGCTACACCTTC.